These 20 T cell receptor beta chains originate from one sample sequenced in a study of tumor T cells in aggressive B-cell lymphoma. The repertoire was sequenced with immunoSEQ multiplex PCR; TCRdb's copy has only in-frame clones and lacks some. The repertoire has 1,000 or so clones, around 86% of them found once; the top ten carry 15%. Sequenced: tumor tissue. These receptor sequences come from an adult with diffuse large B cell lymphoma.

The chain carries TRBV14 and TRBJ1-1; perhaps TRBD1 as D (6 bases). The V gene's germline CDR1 is SGHDN and CDR2 FVKESK. This CDR3 has 16 amino acids. The ends were cut back, 4 bases at V and 5 bases at J, with 20 bases in the middle. DNA of the CDR3: TGTGCCAGCAGCCTCCACGAGGGGGTCGTGTGGACTGAAGCTTTCTTT. This sequence encodes CASSLHEGVVWTEAFF. The whole variable domain, remainder taken from reference TRBV14 and TRBJ1-1, is EAGVTQFPSHSVIEKGQTVTLRCDPISGHDNLYWYRRVMGKEIKFLLHFVKESKQDESGMPNNRFLAERTGGTYSTLKVQPAELEDSGVYFCASSLHEGVVWTEAFFGQGTRLTVV.

The gene calls are TRBV29-1 and TRBJ2-5, with D tentatively TRBD2 (6 bases). This CDR3 contains 15 residues. CDR1 and CDR2 (germline): SQVTM, ANQGSEA. V was cut by 4 bases and J by 5 bases, with 20 bases left in between. The CDR3 DNA is TGCAGCGTTGCAGCGGAGGGTACCCTTGGGGAGACCCAGTACTTC. Protein sequence: CSVAAEGTLGETQYF.

The chain recombines TRBV10-1 with TRBJ2-3; 10 bases fit TRBD2. Looked up from germline, CDR1 is WNHNN and CDR2 is SYGVQD (reference sequence). Trimming took 0 bases from V and 6 from J; bases not matched to a gene: 9. This CDR3 is built from 17 residues. Here the CDR3 reads CASSESRVAGGPDTQYF. The CDR3 bases are TGCGCCAGCAGTGAGTCTCGGGTAGCGGGGGGCCCCGATACGCAGTATTTT.

The rearrangement links TRBV10-3 to TRBJ2-7; the match to TRBD1 covers 10 bases. After removal of 9 bases from V and 3 bases from J, the junction contained 5 bases not matched to a gene. CDR1 and CDR2 (germline): ENHRY, SYGVKD. The CDR3 length is 13 residues. The chain's CDR3 is CAIGQGGLYEQYF. CDR3 nucleotide sequence: TGTGCCATAGGACAGGGGGGACTCTACGAGCAGTACTTC.

This chain joins TRBV19 and TRBJ2-6, with D possibly being TRBD2 (5 bases). V dropped 3 bases and J dropped 0 bases, with 15 bases sitting between them. This CDR3 is built from 18 residues. Germline loops: CDR1 LNHDA, CDR2 SQIVND (reference sequence). The CDR3 coding sequence is TGTGCCAGTAGTATTTATGGACCGACTACCTCTGGGGCCAACGTCCTGACTTTC. It is translated as CASSIYGPTTSGANVLTF. Combining the CDR3 with reference TRBV19 and TRBJ2-6 gives the whole variable domain DGGITQSPKYLFRKEGQNVTLSCEQNLNHDAMYWYRQDPGQGLRLIYYSQIVNDFQKGDIAEGYSVSREKKESFPLTVTSAQKNPTAFYLCASSIYGPTTSGANVLTFGAGSRLTVL.

J is TRBJ2-7 and V is TRBV5-6, with D unclear. The germline gives CDR1 SGHDT, CDR2 YYEEEE. The CDR3 spans 12 residues. V gave up 2 bases and J gave up 6 bases, with 9 bases separating them. The CDR3 protein is CASSLPSGEQYF. CDR3 DNA: TGTGCCAGCAGCTTACCGAGTGGCGAGCAGTACTTC.

The CDR3 DNA follows: TGTGCCACCAGCAGAGATACAGACAGGGGTACGCAGTATTTT. This translates into CATSRDTDRGTQYF. The chain uses TRBV15 and TRBJ2-3, with TRBD1 matching over 8 bases. V trimming: 0 bases; J trimming: 8 bases; junction bases outside the gene matches: 4. Germline CDR1 is LNHNV and CDR2 is YYDKDF (reference sequence). The CDR3 sequence is 14 residues long.

V is TRBV27 and J is TRBJ1-2; 11 bases agree with TRBD1. Looked up from germline, CDR1 is MNHEY and CDR2 is SMNVEV (reference sequence). The CDR3 spans 13 residues. Trimming removed 8 bases from V and 2 bases from J; junction bases left unmatched: 1. This CDR3 is CASWDRGNYGYTF. The CDR3 DNA sequence: TGTGCCAGCTGGGACAGGGGGAACTATGGCTACACCTTC.

The chain carries TRBV7-9 and TRBJ1-4; maybe TRBD1 (5 bases). The CDR3 consists of 16 residues. The V gene's germline CDR1 is SEHNR and CDR2 FQNEAQ (reference sequence). V lost 1 base and J lost 0, with 9 bases in between. The CDR3 bases are TGTGCCAGCAGCTTAGACTGGACACCAACTAATGAAAAACTGTTTTTT. It encodes CASSLDWTPTNEKLFF.

The chain uses TRBV27 and TRBJ2-7; 10 bases agree with TRBD2. This CDR3 is 17 amino acids long. CDR1 and CDR2 (germline): MNHEY, SMNVEV (reference sequence). V lost 5 bases, J lost 2 bases, and 12 bases stayed unmatched. The CDR3 loop reads CASSLIAGGAVAYEQYF. CDR3 coding DNA: TGTGCCAGCAGTCTTATAGCGGGGGGTGCGGTGGCCTACGAGCAGTACTTC.

The CDR3 DNA reads TGTGCCAGCAGCTTAGCAGGGAGGAACTATGGCTACACCTTC. It codes for CASSLAGRNYGYTF. The rearrangement links TRBV7-2 to TRBJ1-2; unclear D gene. The length of the CDR3 is 14 residues. CDR1 is SGHTA, CDR2 FQGNSA, per germline. Trimming took off 0 bases at V and 2 bases at J, with 7 bases between the two ends.

The V call is TRBV6-6, the J call TRBJ2-7; possible D gene TRBD2, 6 bases. CDR1 and CDR2 from the germline V gene are MNHNY and SVGAGI (reference sequence). V lost 9 bases and J lost 3, with 9 bases in between. This CDR3 is 11 amino acids long. Here the CDR3 reads CASLEGYEQYF. CDR3 coding DNA: TGTGCCAGTTTGGAGGGCTACGAGCAGTACTTC.

The chain has TRBV5-6 and TRBJ1-1; D possibly corresponds to TRBD1 (5 bases). Trimming stripped 0 bases from V and 0 bases from J, with 9 bases between. Germline V gene data show CDR1 as SGHDT and CDR2 as YYEEEE. CDR3 size: 15 residues. The CDR3 DNA reads TGTGCCAGCAGCTTGGCAGGGAGGCTGAACACTGAAGCTTTCTTT. Translation gives CASSLAGRLNTEAFF. Full variable domain (rest looked up from reference TRBV5-6 and TRBJ1-1): DAGVTQSPTHLIKTRGQQVTLRCSPKSGHDTVSWYQQALGQGPQFIFQYYEEEERQRGNFPDRFSGHQFPNYSSELNVNALLLGDSALYLCASSLAGRLNTEAFFGQGTRLTVV.

This rearrangement joins TRBV6-5 to TRBJ1-5; 9 positions match TRBD1. J lost 1 base, V lost 6 bases, and 1 base had no gene match. Per germline, CDR1 MNHEY and CDR2 SVGAGI. The length of the CDR3 is 14 residues. The CDR3 is CASSGQGSNQPQHF. In nucleotides, the CDR3 is TGTGCCAGCAGCGGACAGGGGAGCAATCAGCCCCAGCATTTT.

This clone is a singleton in its sample. The chain uses TRBV27 and TRBJ2-7, with 11 bases that match TRBD1. Germline CDR1 is MNHEY and CDR2 is SMNVEV (reference sequence). The ends lost 5 bases at V and 4 bases at J; junction bases unmatched: 4. The CDR3 has 14 residues. In DNA form, the CDR3 reads TGTGCCAGCAGTCCGGGACAGGGGGGATACGAGCAGTACTTC. It encodes CASSPGQGGYEQYF.

The gene calls are TRBV29-1 and TRBJ1-4, with D unclear. Per germline, CDR1 SQVTM and CDR2 ANQGSEA. The CDR3 runs to 10 residues. V lost 5 bases to trimming and J lost 6 bases, with 4 bases between them. The CDR3 sequence: CSVRDEKLFF. Written as DNA, the CDR3 is TGCAGCGTTCGGGATGAAAAACTGTTTTTT.

To note about this clone: The junction departs from germline at one end; a sequencing error may be responsible. The chain recombines TRBV11-2 with TRBJ2-1; the match to TRBD1 covers 7 bases. This CDR3 spans 13 amino acids. Germline V gene lookup returns CDR1 SGHAT and CDR2 FQNNGV. This chain's CDR3 is CAGSATGNNEQFF. CDR3 DNA sequence: TGTGCCGGCAGCGCGACAGGGAACAATGAGCAGTTCTTC.

V is TRBV2 and J is TRBJ1-1; D perhaps matches TRBD1 (6 bases). The CDR3 contains 14 residues. Looked up from germline, CDR1 is SNHLY and CDR2 is FYNNEI. Trimming pared 2 bases from V and 3 bases from J, leaving 10 bases between. The CDR3 reads CASSERGSDTEAFF. The CDR3 DNA is TGTGCCAGCAGTGAAAGGGGGTCGGACACTGAAGCTTTCTTT.

The chain combines TRBV7-9 with TRBJ2-1; 8 bases are shared with TRBD1. Unmatched junction bases numbered 6, after V lost 6 bases and J lost 5 bases. The CDR3 is 14 amino acids. Germline V CDR1 and CDR2: SEHNR, FQNEAQ (reference sequence). Written as DNA, the CDR3 is TGTGCCAGCAGGTACAGGGGGGACGACAATGAGCAGTTCTTC. Translating gives CASRYRGDDNEQFF.

Comments on this clone: With a much larger clone just one base away, this may be a read error. At the DNA level, this CDR3 is encoded by other sequences in the same sample as well. This rearrangement joins TRBV19 to TRBJ1-1, with D unclear. CDR1 LNHDA and CDR2 SQIVND come from the germline V gene (reference sequence). There are 11 residues in the CDR3. CDR3 residues: CASSISGEAFF. CDR3 DNA sequence: TGTGCTAGTAGTATTTCGGGTGAAGCTTTCTTT.